This record looks at one T cell receptor beta chain sequence and its context. This receptor's antigen is unknown. No much larger clonotype is one base removed from it; base qualities were not supplied. The data originate from a study of blood T cell repertoires in COVID-19 (dated by TCRdb to about 2020). Broadly, across the study: Samples covering the acute and convalescent phases of COVID-19 were provided by collaborators in the United States, Italy and Spain. The material from the prospective study consisted of cDNA or gDNA derived from T cells, B-cell-depleted T cells, or PBMCs. The dataset comprised deeply sampled blood TCRbeta repertoires from subjects exposed to, actively infected with, or recovered from COVID-19. The repertoires were released in a freely available public database intended as a resource for research on the immune response to SARS-CoV-2. The samples were drawn from the first 160 participants of the ongoing ImmuneRACE study and from 1,254 subjects provided by 6 global collaborators. Sample metadata almost always included a de-identified subject ID, COVID-19 status, age in years and sex. Where HLA class I and class II types were available, the types were taken from metadata supplied by the sample provider, not from assay-based typing.

TCRbeta CDR3 regions were amplified from genomic DNA using the immunoSEQ Assay, a bias-controlled multiplex PCR. The paper's data handling went like this. Within the assay, amplification of reference gene primers was used to estimate how many nucleated cells each sample contained. To quantify the absolute abundance of each unique TCRbeta CDR3 rearrangement, sequence reads were collapsed and filtered. For each sample, productive Simpson clonality was calculated as the square root of Simpson's diversity index over productive rearrangements. As stored in TCRdb, this immuneACCESS dataset retains in-frame rearrangements with V and J assigned. A fraction of the clones does not appear; measured against another copy, unresolved V genes explain less than half of the discrepancy, and the remainder lacks a known reason. That table is the source of V, J and clone size, and D and trimming were worked out from the DNA. The sample table shows about 36,000 clones, and over 65% are seen once. 16% of the sample belongs to the ten largest clones.

General conclusions and limits of the study: The amount of clinical and demographic metadata varied by source and participant and was provided uncurated.

Each collaborating institution followed its own protocols to collect whole blood in K2EDTA tubes. Collaborator samples were shipped for TCRbeta analysis as frozen whole blood, isolated PBMCs, or DNA extracted from either sample type. The material sequenced was peripheral blood. The TCR was taken from a man in his 70s with acute or convalescent COVID-19.

This receptor has the CDR3 CASSQAQGASPLHF. The DNA reads TGTGCCAGCAGCCAAGCCCAGGGGGCTTCACCCCTCCACTTT. The receptor chain draws on TRBV3-1 (or the pseudogene TRBV3-2) and TRBJ1-6; 8 bases in between match TRBD1. Based on the germline V gene (reference sequence), the CDR1 and CDR2 sequences are LGHDT and YNNKEL. Inclusive of the bounding cysteine and phenylalanine, the CDR3 is 14 residues long. The read is trimmed to its CDR3 DNA, 42 bases read in frame from base 1. Unmatched junction bases come to 2, with V trimmed by 1 base and J by 9 bases.